The 31 T cell receptor beta chains below come from one sample, sequenced in a study of shared clonotypes between healthy human individuals. Using immunoSEQ multiplex PCR, the repertoire was profiled, and TCRdb retains in-frame clones only, with some absent. Of fewer than 650,000 clones in the sample, 70% to 80% were seen once. Sequencing was done on a sample of PBMCs. The receptors were sampled from a woman aged 40-49 years in good health. Some clones in this sample may be carry-over from other donors' samples.

The rearrangement uses TRBV7-6 and TRBJ1-1, with D uncertain. Germline V gene sequence: CDR1 SGHVS, CDR2 FNYEAQ. The ends were cut back, 4 bases at V and 1 base at J, with 7 bases in the middle. CDR3 length: 13 amino acids. DNA for the CDR3: TGTGCCAGCAGCTCCTACCGGAACACTGAAGCTTTCTTT. Its protein product is CASSSYRNTEAFF.

The rearrangement uses TRBV7-9 and TRBJ2-3, with 8 bases identical to TRBD1. CDR3 size: 16 residues. CDR1 is SEHNR, CDR2 FQNEAQ, per germline (reference sequence). Trimming removed 1 base from V and 6 bases from J; junction bases left unmatched: 9. CDR3 region: CASSLGRDRPGDTQYF. CDR3 DNA: TGTGCCAGCAGCTTAGGCCGGGACAGGCCAGGGGATACGCAGTATTTT.

This clone came up a few times. The chain links TRBV27 to TRBJ1-1; D is possibly TRBD1 (5 bases). The CDR3 totals 13 residues. Germline V gene data show CDR1 as MNHEY and CDR2 as SMNVEV (reference sequence). Trimming removed 7 bases from V and 4 bases from J, with 13 bases in between. CDR3 residues: CASMDAGGTEAFF. CDR3 DNA: TGTGCCAGCATGGATGCGGGGGGCACTGAAGCTTTCTTT.

This rearrangement joins TRBV6-1 to TRBJ1-2; D gene ambiguous. Germline lookup yields CDR1 MNHNS and CDR2 SASEGT. CDR3 length: 14 residues. The V and J ends lost 2 bases and 5 bases respectively, with 12 bases between them. The DNA for the CDR3 is TGTGCCAGCAGTGAACCCTCCGCCGTTTATGGCTACACCTTC. Amino acid sequence: CASSEPSAVYGYTF.

This rearrangement joins TRBV2 to TRBJ1-1, with D possibly matching TRBD1 (6 bases). The V end was cut by 7 bases, the J end by 7 bases, with 13 bases between. The CDR3 contains 12 residues. Germline V lookup: CDR1 SNHLY, CDR2 FYNNEI. DNA for the CDR3: TGTGCCAGCATCCTACAGGGCAATGAAGCTTTCTTT. It translates to CASILQGNEAFF.

This sequence joins TRBV25-1 and TRBJ2-3, with D perhaps TRBD1 or TRBD2 (5 bases each). The CDR3 has 15 residues. The germline V gene encodes CDR1 MGHDK and CDR2 SYGVNS. The CDR3 loop is CAGVGESSGADTQYF. CDR3 bases: TGTGCGGGCGTAGGGGAGTCTTCCGGGGCAGATACGCAGTATTTT.

This clone was detected a few times. The sample carries other DNA sequences with the same CDR3. The chain combines TRBV18 with TRBJ1-2; D may be TRBD1 (5 bases). The CDR3 is 13 residues long. CDR1 and CDR2 (germline): KGHSH, LQKENI. V was shortened by 6 bases and J by 2 bases, with 10 bases between the two germline ends. CDR3 DNA sequence: TGTGCCAGCTCCCTACAGGAGAACTATGGCTACACCTTC. This encodes CASSLQENYGYTF.

The chain carries TRBV28 and TRBJ2-5; 7 bases map to TRBD1. This CDR3 region has 14 residues. The junction had 9 bases not matched to a gene; V was cut back by 6 bases and J by 5 bases. Germline values: CDR1 MDHEN, CDR2 SYDVKM. The CDR3 here is CASRSGQVGETQYF. The DNA for the CDR3 is TGTGCCAGCAGATCAGGACAGGTCGGTGAGACCCAGTACTTC.

This clone was found a few times. This chain uses TRBV28 with TRBJ1-5; D remains ambiguous. The CDR3 spans 13 residues. Germline lookup yields CDR1 MDHEN and CDR2 SYDVKM. V was pared by 7 bases and J by 9 bases, with 16 bases between. The CDR3 protein is CASTEQRERPQHF. CDR3 nucleotides: TGTGCCAGCACCGAACAAAGGGAACGGCCCCAGCATTTT. Based on the CDR3 plus reference TRBV28 and TRBJ1-5, the full variable domain is DVKVTQSSRYLVKRTGEKVFLECVQDMDHENMFWYRQDPGLGLRLIYFSYDVKMKEKGDIPEGYSVSREKKERFSLILESASTNQTSMYLCASTEQRERPQHFGDGTRLSIL.

The CDR3 nucleotides read TGTGCCAGCAGCTTTTCCGGGCAGGGTCCGAGGACTGAAGCTTTCTTT. Translation gives CASSFSGQGPRTEAFF. This sequence joins TRBV7-2 and TRBJ1-1, with D possibly TRBD1 on 5 matching bases. The CDR3 has 16 residues. Trimming left V 3 bases short and J 5 bases short, with 19 bases between. Germline values: CDR1 SGHTA, CDR2 FQGNSA.

This chain links TRBV7-2 with TRBJ2-1; D remains unclear. V lost 4 bases, J lost 8 bases, and 6 bases lay in between. The CDR3 has 11 amino acids. Germline lookup yields CDR1 SGHTA and CDR2 FQGNSA. The CDR3 region is CASSSAHEQFF. As DNA, the CDR3 is TGTGCCAGCAGCTCAGCCCATGAGCAGTTCTTC. Full variable domain (rest looked up from reference TRBV7-2 and TRBJ2-1): GAGVSQSPSNKVTEKGKDVELRCDPISGHTALYWYRQSLGQGLEFLIYFQGNSAPDKSGLPSDRFSAERTGGSVSTLTIQRTQQEDSAVYLCASSSAHEQFFGPGTRLTVL.

This clone was recorded many times. The gene calls are TRBV28 and TRBJ1-5; D gene ambiguous. This CDR3 is 13 amino acids long. In germline, CDR1 is MDHEN, CDR2 SYDVKM. Deletions cut 5 bases from V and 6 bases from J, with 11 bases between. The CDR3 reads CASSIPTAQPQHF. CDR3 coding DNA: TGTGCCAGCAGTATTCCGACGGCTCAGCCCCAGCATTTT.

CDR3 DNA: TGTGCCAGCAAATTAGCGGGAGGGCCCGAGAATGAGCAGTTCTTC. Translated: CASKLAGGPENEQFF. The rearrangement uses TRBV6-5 and TRBJ2-1, with TRBD2 matching over 11 bases. This CDR3 is 15 amino acids long. Germline CDR1 is MNHEY and CDR2 is SVGAGI. With 7 bases clipped from V and 7 bases from J, the junction kept 9 bases outside the gene matches.

V usage is TRBV10-3 and J usage is TRBJ2-2; 10 nucleotides match TRBD2. Losses at the gene ends were 6 bases for V and 3 bases for J; bases not matched to a gene: 1. The CDR3 is 14 residues long. Germline assignment: CDR1 ENHRY and CDR2 SYGVKD. CDR3 nucleotide sequence: TGTGCCATCAGAGCGGGAGGGGACACCGGGGAGCTGTTTTTT. Amino acids: CAIRAGGDTGELFF.

V usage is TRBV20-1 and J usage is TRBJ1-1, with TRBD1 as a possible D gene (5 bases). This CDR3 contains 11 residues. The germline CDR1 and CDR2 sequences are DFQATT and SNEGSKA (reference sequence). V lost 6 bases to trimming and J lost 2 bases, with 7 bases between them. The CDR3 nucleotides are TGCAGTGCGGGGCCCAACACTGAAGCTTTCTTT. Translating it yields CSAGPNTEAFF.

V usage is TRBV11-3 and J usage is TRBJ2-2; D remains unclear. The CDR3 loop spans 12 amino acids. V gave up 1 base and J gave up 7 bases, with 4 bases separating them. CDR1 is SGHNT and CDR2 is YENEEA in the germline V gene. The CDR3 DNA reads TGTGCCAGCAGCTTAGCTGGCGGGGAGCTGTTTTTT. This gives the protein CASSLAGGELFF.

J is TRBJ2-7 and V is TRBV21-1; the table's D call TRBD2 went unverified against the DNA. TRBV21-1 is an annotated pseudogene. The CDR3 totals 14 residues. This CDR3 reads CASTYTTSGIEQYF. CDR3 in DNA: TGTGCCAGCACCTATACGACTAGCGGGATCGAGCAGTACTTC.

In DNA, the CDR3 is TGTGCCAGCAGTTCCAGGTCCCTAAATTCACCCCTCCACTTT. As protein: CASSSRSLNSPLHF. The chain recombines TRBV6-5 with TRBJ1-6; D uncertain. The germline V gene encodes CDR1 MNHEY and CDR2 SVGAGI. The V end was cut by 4 bases, the J end by 7 bases, with 11 bases between. The CDR3 sequence is 14 residues long.

Regarding this clone: This clone may be a read error of a much larger clone one base away. This CDR3 is also generated by other DNA sequences in the sample. This chain uses TRBV2 with TRBJ1-2; no clear D gene. CDR3 length equals 13 residues. With 1 base removed from V and 9 bases from J, the gap between germline ends came to 12 bases. The germline gives CDR1 SNHLY, CDR2 FYNNEI. This chain's CDR3 is CASSEGYVPRYTF. The CDR3 DNA sequence: TGTGCCAGCAGTGAAGGGTATGTGCCCCGCTACACCTTC.

The chain is built from TRBV27 and TRBJ2-2; tentatively, D is TRBD1 (6 bases). V was cut by 9 bases and J by 8 bases, with 25 bases left in between. The CDR3 is 16 residues long. CDR1 and CDR2 from the germline V gene are MNHEY and SMNVEV (reference sequence). DNA of the CDR3: TGTGCCAGTTCGGTCCAGAGTCAGGGGCGTCGGGGGGAGCTGTTTTTT. This sequence encodes CASSVQSQGRRGELFF.

With regard to this clone: This likely reflects a read error, since a far larger clone is one base away. Other DNA sequences within the sample encode an identical CDR3. The chain has TRBV6-1 and TRBJ1-5; D is unclear. This CDR3 is built from 13 residues. Trimming took 3 bases from V and 7 from J, leaving 10 bases between them. CDR1 MNHNS and CDR2 SASEGT come from the germline V gene. The CDR3 loop is CASSEESKQPQHF. In DNA, the CDR3 is TGTGCCAGCAGTGAGGAGAGTAAGCAGCCCCAGCATTTT.

The chain uses TRBV11-2 and TRBJ1-2; TRBD1 aligns across 8 bases. CDR1 and CDR2 from the germline V gene are SGHAT and FQNNGV. The CDR3 is 13 residues long. The junction had 3 bases not matched to a gene; V was cut back by 4 bases and J by 5 bases. CDR3 coding DNA: TGTGCCAGCAGCTCGACAGGGGATTATGGCTACACCTTC. Protein sequence: CASSSTGDYGYTF. The variable domain in full, with the rest retrieved from reference TRBV11-2 and TRBJ1-2, is EAGVAQSPRYKIIEKRQSVAFWCNPISGHATLYWYQQILGQGPKLLIQFQNNGVVDDSQLPKDRFSAERLKGVDSTLKIQPAKLEDSAVYLCASSSTGDYGYTFGSGTRLTVV.

The V gene is TRBV5-4, the J gene TRBJ1-1; D is undetermined. Looked up from germline, CDR1 is SGHNT and CDR2 is YYREEE (reference sequence). CDR3 size: 16 residues. V dropped 4 bases and J dropped 1 base, with 17 bases sitting between them. This CDR3 reads CASSTPARATNTEAFF. For the CDR3, the DNA is TGTGCCAGCAGCACCCCAGCGAGGGCCACGAACACTGAAGCTTTCTTT.

The chain recombines TRBV6-5 with TRBJ2-7; D uncertain. V was trimmed by 5 bases and J by 2 bases, leaving 10 bases between them. The CDR3 contains 13 residues. Germline V CDR1 and CDR2: MNHEY, SVGAGI. As DNA, the CDR3 is TGTGCCAGCAGTCGACTTCAAACCTACGAGCAGTACTTC. Translation gives CASSRLQTYEQYF.

The V call is TRBV19, the J call TRBJ2-2; 8 positions agree with TRBD1. The CDR3 length is 15 residues. The V and J ends lost 6 bases and 5 bases, in that order; junction bases with no gene match: 8. The germline V gene encodes CDR1 LNHDA and CDR2 SQIVND (reference sequence). The CDR3 sequence is CASRLDRGRTGELFF. In DNA form, the CDR3 reads TGTGCCAGTAGACTCGACAGGGGAAGGACCGGGGAGCTGTTTTTT.

For the CDR3, the DNA is TGTGCCAGCAGCTTTCCTGGCACAGATACGCAGTATTTT. This sequence encodes CASSFPGTDTQYF. The J gene is TRBJ2-3, the V gene TRBV11-2; no clear D. CDR3 size: 13 residues. V was trimmed by 3 bases and J by 1 base, leaving 5 bases between them. In germline, CDR1 is SGHAT, CDR2 FQNNGV. The entire variable domain, with the rest obtained from reference TRBV11-2 and TRBJ2-3, is as follows: EAGVAQSPRYKIIEKRQSVAFWCNPISGHATLYWYQQILGQGPKLLIQFQNNGVVDDSQLPKDRFSAERLKGVDSTLKIQPAKLEDSAVYLCASSFPGTDTQYFGPGTRLTVL.

This clone was picked up a small number of times. V usage is TRBV10-3 and J usage is TRBJ2-3; TRBD2 aligns across 14 bases. The CDR3 spans 15 residues. J gave up 4 bases and V 6 bases, and 3 bases lay outside the gene matches. Germline CDR1 reads ENHRY; CDR2 reads SYGVKD. The CDR3 loop is CAISGLAGGPDTQYF. The CDR3 DNA is TGTGCCATCAGCGGACTAGCGGGAGGCCCAGATACGCAGTATTTT.

The chain recombines TRBV5-1 with TRBJ1-3; 9 bases align to TRBD1. There are 18 residues in the CDR3. Per the germline V gene, CDR1 is SGHRS and CDR2 is YFSETQ. Unmatched junction bases numbered 10, after V lost 3 bases and J lost 0 bases. CDR3 amino acids: CASSWTPQGASSGNTIYF. CDR3 coding DNA: TGCGCCAGCAGCTGGACGCCACAGGGGGCAAGCTCTGGAAACACCATATATTTT.

This clone has just one count. The V and J genes are TRBV10-2 and TRBJ2-1, with unresolved D. CDR1 WSHSY and CDR2 SAAADI come from the germline V gene. CDR3 length: 15 residues. V gave up 4 bases and J gave up 0 bases, with 10 bases separating them. The CDR3 reads CASSAGSPSYNEQFF. CDR3 bases: TGCGCCAGCAGTGCCGGAAGTCCCTCCTACAATGAGCAGTTCTTC.

This rearrangement joins TRBV19 to TRBJ1-1, with unresolved D. V gave up 2 bases and J gave up 0 bases, with 7 bases separating them. The V gene's germline CDR1 is LNHDA and CDR2 SQIVND (reference sequence). This CDR3 comprises 14 residues. The CDR3 DNA reads TGTGCCAGTAGTATACAGGCTGTGAACACTGAAGCTTTCTTT. It codes for CASSIQAVNTEAFF. Combining the CDR3 with reference TRBV19 and TRBJ1-1 gives the whole variable domain DGGITQSPKYLFRKEGQNVTLSCEQNLNHDAMYWYRQDPGQGLRLIYYSQIVNDFQKGDIAEGYSVSREKKESFPLTVTSAQKNPTAFYLCASSIQAVNTEAFFGQGTRLTVV.

This chain uses TRBV7-9 with TRBJ2-7, with a tentative D call TRBD2 (5 bases). Trimming left V 1 base short and J 3 bases short, with 10 bases between. This CDR3 is 14 amino acids long. Germline V CDR1 and CDR2: SEHNR, FQNEAQ (reference sequence). CDR3 residues: CASSLGYGGYEQYF. The CDR3 bases are TGTGCCAGCAGCTTAGGTTATGGAGGCTACGAGCAGTACTTC.